The present TCR beta chain was sequenced within a study of graft-versus-host responses after intestinal transplantation. The study, taken as a whole, reports: High graft-versus-host to host-versus-graft clonal ratios were found in allografts of patients who had graft-donor T cell macrochimerism. Maximum circulating GvH clone levels tracked with early post-transplant HvG decreases.

Produced via immunoSEQ multiplex PCR; TCRdb's table is partial and in-frame only. This sample has about 35,000 clones, with around 96% found just once. The junction had 6 bases not matched to a gene; V was cut back by 7 bases and J by 2 bases. The CDR3 covers 15 residues. Germline assignment: CDR1 LNHDA and CDR2 SQIVND (reference sequence). Notes on this clone: Its target is not known.

This chain joins TRBV19 and TRBJ1-5; 9 bases are shared with TRBD1. This TCR derives from a human patient who received an intestinal transplant, so some T cells may come from the graft donor. Sequencing was performed on PBMCs, taken 16 days after intestinal transplant. CDR3 nucleotide sequence: TGTGCCAGTACCCACAGGGGGCCGGGCAATCAGCCCCAGCATTTT. Translating it yields CASTHRGPGNQPQHF.